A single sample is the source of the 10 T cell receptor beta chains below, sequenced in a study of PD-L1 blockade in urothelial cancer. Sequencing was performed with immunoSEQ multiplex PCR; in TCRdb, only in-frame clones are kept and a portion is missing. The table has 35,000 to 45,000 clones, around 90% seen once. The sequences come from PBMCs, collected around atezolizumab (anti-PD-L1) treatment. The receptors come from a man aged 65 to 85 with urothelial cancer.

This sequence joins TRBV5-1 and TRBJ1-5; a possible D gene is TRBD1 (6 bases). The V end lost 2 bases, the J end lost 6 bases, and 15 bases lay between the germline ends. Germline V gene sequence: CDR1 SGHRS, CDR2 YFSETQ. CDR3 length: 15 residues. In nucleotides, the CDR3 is TGCGCCAGCAGCTTCGACGCAGGGGCTGGTCAGCCCCAGCATTTT. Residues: CASSFDAGAGQPQHF.

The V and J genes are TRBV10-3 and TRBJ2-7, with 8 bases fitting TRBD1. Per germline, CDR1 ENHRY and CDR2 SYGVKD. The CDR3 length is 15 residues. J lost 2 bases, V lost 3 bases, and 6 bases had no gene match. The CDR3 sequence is CAISDPGTGPYEQYF. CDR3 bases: TGTGCCATCAGTGACCCCGGGACAGGCCCCTACGAGCAGTACTTC.

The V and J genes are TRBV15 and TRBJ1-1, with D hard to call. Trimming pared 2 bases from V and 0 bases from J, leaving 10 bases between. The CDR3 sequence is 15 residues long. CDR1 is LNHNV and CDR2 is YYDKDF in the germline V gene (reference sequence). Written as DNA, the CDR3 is TGTGCCACCAGCAGAACGATGGCGGTGAACACTGAAGCTTTCTTT. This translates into CATSRTMAVNTEAFF.

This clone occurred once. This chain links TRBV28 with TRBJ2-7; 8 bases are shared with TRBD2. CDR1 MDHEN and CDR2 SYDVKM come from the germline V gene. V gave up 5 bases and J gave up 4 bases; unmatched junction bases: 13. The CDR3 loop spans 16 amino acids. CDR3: CASSPAGGGRSYEQYF. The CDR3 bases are TGTGCCAGCAGTCCCGCCGGGGGCGGGAGGTCTTACGAGCAGTACTTC. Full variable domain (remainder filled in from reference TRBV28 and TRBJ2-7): DVKVTQSSRYLVKRTGEKVFLECVQDMDHENMFWYRQDPGLGLRLIYFSYDVKMKEKGDIPEGYSVSREKKERFSLILESASTNQTSMYLCASSPAGGGRSYEQYFGPGTRLTVT.

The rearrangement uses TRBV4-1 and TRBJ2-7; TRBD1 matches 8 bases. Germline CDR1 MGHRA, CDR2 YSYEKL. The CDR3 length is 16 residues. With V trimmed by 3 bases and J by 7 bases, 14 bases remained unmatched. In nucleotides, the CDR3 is TGCGCCAGCAGCCAGGGATTTCAGGGGGCCGCGTCGGAGCAGTACTTC. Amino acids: CASSQGFQGAASEQYF.

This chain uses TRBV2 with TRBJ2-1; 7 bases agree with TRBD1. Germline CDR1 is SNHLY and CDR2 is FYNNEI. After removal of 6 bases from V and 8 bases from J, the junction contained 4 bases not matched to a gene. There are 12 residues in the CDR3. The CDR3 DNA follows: TGTGCCAGCAGCGGACAGGCCCATGAGCAGTTCTTC. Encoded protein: CASSGQAHEQFF.

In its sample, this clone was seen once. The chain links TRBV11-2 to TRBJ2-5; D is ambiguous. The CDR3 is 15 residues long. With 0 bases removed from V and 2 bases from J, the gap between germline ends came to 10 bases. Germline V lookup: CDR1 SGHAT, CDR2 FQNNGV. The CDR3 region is CASSLDLGRQETQYF. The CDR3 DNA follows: TGTGCCAGCAGCTTAGATCTGGGCAGACAAGAGACCCAGTACTTC.

The CDR3 DNA reads TGCGCCAGCAGCTTTCAGGGGAAATCGGGCACCGGGGAGCTGTTTTTT. This gives the protein CASSFQGKSGTGELFF. V is TRBV5-1 and J is TRBJ2-2, with D possibly matching TRBD1 (6 bases). The CDR3 runs 16 residues. Germline V gene lookup returns CDR1 SGHRS and CDR2 YFSETQ. V dropped 2 bases and J dropped 4 bases, with 15 bases sitting between them.

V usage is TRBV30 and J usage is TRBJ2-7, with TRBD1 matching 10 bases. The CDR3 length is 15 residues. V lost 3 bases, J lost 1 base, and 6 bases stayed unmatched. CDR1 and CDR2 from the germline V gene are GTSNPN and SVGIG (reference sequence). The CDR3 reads CAWRVWGQGSYEQYF. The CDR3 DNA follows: TGTGCCTGGAGAGTCTGGGGACAGGGGTCCTACGAGCAGTACTTC.

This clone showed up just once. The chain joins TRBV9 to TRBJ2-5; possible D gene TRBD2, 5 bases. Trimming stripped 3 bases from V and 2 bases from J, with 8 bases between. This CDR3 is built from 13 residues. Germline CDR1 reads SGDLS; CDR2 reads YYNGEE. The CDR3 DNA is TGTGCCAGCAGCGCCGGGGTTCAAGAGACCCAGTACTTC. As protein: CASSAGVQETQYF.